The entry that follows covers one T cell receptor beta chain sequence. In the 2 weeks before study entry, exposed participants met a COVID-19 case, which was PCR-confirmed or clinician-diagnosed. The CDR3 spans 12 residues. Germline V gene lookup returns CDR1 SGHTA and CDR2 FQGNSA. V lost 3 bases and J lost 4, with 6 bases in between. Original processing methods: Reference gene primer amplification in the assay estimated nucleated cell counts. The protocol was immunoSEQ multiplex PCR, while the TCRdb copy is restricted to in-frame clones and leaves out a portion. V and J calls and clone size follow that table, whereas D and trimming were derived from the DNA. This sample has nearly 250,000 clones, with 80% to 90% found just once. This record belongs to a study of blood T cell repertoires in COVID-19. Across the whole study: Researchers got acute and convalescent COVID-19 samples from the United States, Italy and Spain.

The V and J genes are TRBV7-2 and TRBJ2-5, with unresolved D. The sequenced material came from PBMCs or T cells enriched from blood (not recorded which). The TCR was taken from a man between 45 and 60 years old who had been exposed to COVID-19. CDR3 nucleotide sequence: TGTGCCAGCAGCTTTAGATCAGAGACCCAGTACTTC. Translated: CASSFRSETQYF.